This passage covers 24 T cell receptor beta chains from one sample sequenced in a study of radiation and T cells in renal cell carcinoma. TCRdb's copy holds only in-frame clones and misses some; the assay was immunoSEQ multiplex PCR. This table holds about 170,000 clones, about 87% found once. Indicated time point: blood 4 weeks post-SBRT, at nephrectomy. The sample's treatment: 15 Gy SBRT to primary tumor, nephrectomy 4 weeks later. The sample consisted of blood, taken from a patient whose treatment included radiotherapy and nephrectomy. The source of these receptors is a woman aged 50 to 60 with renal cell carcinoma.

The chain couples TRBV9 to TRBJ1-1, with TRBD1 as a possible D gene (5 bases). The germline CDR1 and CDR2 sequences are SGDLS and YYNGEE. Trimming cost V 2 bases and J 0 bases, with 20 bases left between them. The CDR3 loop spans 18 amino acids. The CDR3 is CASSVGGSVLLMNTEAFF. Here the CDR3 DNA reads TGTGCCAGCAGCGTCGGGGGATCCGTTCTTCTTATGAACACTGAAGCTTTCTTT.

This clone was seen only a few times. The V call is TRBV20-1, the J call TRBJ1-1; tentative D call: TRBD1 (5 bases). Looked up from germline, CDR1 is DFQATT and CDR2 is SNEGSKA (reference sequence). V dropped 6 bases and J dropped 6 bases, with 8 bases sitting between them. This CDR3 spans 10 amino acids. Here the CDR3 reads CSAGTPEAFF. CDR3 in DNA: TGCAGTGCCGGGACTCCTGAAGCTTTCTTT.

This chain uses TRBV4-3 with TRBJ2-3; 9 bases are a match to TRBD2. CDR1 is LGHNA and CDR2 is YSLEER in the germline V gene. The CDR3 covers 15 residues. J was trimmed by 5 bases and V by 6 bases; bases with no gene match: 9. Here the CDR3 DNA reads TGCGCCAGCAGTCTCCGGACTAGCGCAGGAGATACGCAGTATTTT. This translates into CASSLRTSAGDTQYF.

This chain uses TRBV5-5 with TRBJ2-1; the match to TRBD2 covers 14 bases. V lost 1 base and J lost 4; bases outside the gene matches: 10. Germline CDR1 SGHKS, CDR2 YYEKEE (reference sequence). The CDR3 consists of 19 residues. The CDR3 DNA reads as TGTGCCAGCAGCTTGTTACCGACTAGCGGGGGGGCCCCGTACAATGAGCAGTTCTTC. It codes for CASSLLPTSGGAPYNEQFF.

J is TRBJ2-5 and V is TRBV20-1; D is undetermined. The CDR3 length is 8 residues. The V gene's germline CDR1 is DFQATT and CDR2 SNEGSKA (reference sequence). V lost 7 bases, J lost 4 bases, and 1 base lay in between. The CDR3: CSGETQYF. The CDR3 DNA reads TGCAGTGGAGAGACCCAGTACTTC.

The chain combines TRBV9 with TRBJ2-5; 9 bases are shared with TRBD2. V lost 4 bases, J lost 0 bases, and 7 bases stayed unmatched. Per the germline V gene, CDR1 is SGDLS and CDR2 is YYNGEE. The CDR3 is 16 residues long. The DNA for the CDR3 is TGTGCCAGCAGCCTGGGGGCGGGGGGGCACCAAGAGACCCAGTACTTC. This codes for CASSLGAGGHQETQYF.

The chain uses TRBV7-2 and TRBJ2-5; 8 nucleotides agree with TRBD1. V trimming: 5 bases; J trimming: 4 bases; junction bases outside the gene matches: 9. Germline CDR1 reads SGHTA; CDR2 reads FQGNSA. This CDR3 spans 15 amino acids. The CDR3 loop is CASSPQGAPRETQYF. The CDR3 nucleotides read TGTGCCAGCAGCCCCCAGGGGGCGCCACGAGAGACCCAGTACTTC. Supplemented by reference TRBV7-2 and TRBJ2-5, the full variable domain reads GAGVSQSPSNKVTEKGKDVELRCDPISGHTALYWYRQSLGQGLEFLIYFQGNSAPDKSGLPSDRFSAERTGGSVSTLTIQRTQQEDSAVYLCASSPQGAPRETQYFGPGTRLLVL.

This chain joins TRBV6-5 and TRBJ2-5; D gene ambiguous. CDR1 and CDR2 (germline): MNHEY, SVGAGI. CDR3 length: 11 residues. The V and J ends lost 0 bases and 5 bases respectively, with 1 base between them. Written as DNA, the CDR3 is TGTGCCAGCAGTTACTCTGAGACCCAGTACTTC. This sequence encodes CASSYSETQYF.

The chain has TRBV28 and TRBJ1-2; 7 bases fit TRBD1. This CDR3 has 14 residues. With 6 bases clipped from V and 2 bases from J, the junction kept 6 bases outside the gene matches. The germline V gene encodes CDR1 MDHEN and CDR2 SYDVKM. CDR3 region: CASRVTGYNYGYTF. The CDR3 DNA reads as TGTGCCAGCAGAGTGACAGGGTACAACTATGGCTACACCTTC.

This clone has more than one count but fewer than ten. This chain links TRBV2 with TRBJ2-7, with unresolved D. The germline gives CDR1 SNHLY, CDR2 FYNNEI. The CDR3 is 11 residues long. Trimming removed 5 bases from V and 3 bases from J, with 5 bases in between. CDR3 sequence reads: CASSPDYEQYF. DNA of the CDR3: TGTGCCAGCAGTCCAGACTACGAGCAGTACTTC.

This chain links TRBV21-1 with TRBJ2-7; the table's D call, TRBD2, was not checked against the DNA. TRBV21-1 constitutes a pseudogene. This CDR3 has 16 residues. The CDR3 spells CASSKASGRTDYEQYF. In DNA, the CDR3 is TGTGCCAGCAGCAAAGCCTCCGGGCGGACTGATTACGAGCAGTACTTC.

The V gene is TRBV2, the J gene TRBJ1-1; unclear D gene. CDR1 and CDR2 from the germline V gene are SNHLY and FYNNEI. The CDR3 has 13 amino acids. The V end lost 3 bases, the J end lost 1 base, and 6 bases lay between the germline ends. The CDR3 protein is CASSEFENTEAFF. The CDR3 DNA reads as TGTGCCAGCAGTGAGTTCGAGAACACTGAAGCTTTCTTT.

The chain carries TRBV19 and TRBJ1-4, with 8 bases fitting TRBD1. The germline V gene has CDR1 LNHDA and CDR2 SQIVND (reference sequence). Unmatched junction bases numbered 5, after V lost 6 bases and J lost 5 bases. The CDR3 is 14 amino acids. Here the CDR3 DNA reads TGTGCCAGTAGCCCAGGGGGCTTCAATGAAAAACTGTTTTTT. Its translation: CASSPGGFNEKLFF. Full variable domain (remainder filled in from reference TRBV19 and TRBJ1-4): DGGITQSPKYLFRKEGQNVTLSCEQNLNHDAMYWYRQDPGQGLRLIYYSQIVNDFQKGDIAEGYSVSREKKESFPLTVTSAQKNPTAFYLCASSPGGFNEKLFFGSGTQLSVL.

V gene TRBV19 combines with J gene TRBJ1-5; D not certain. V dropped 4 bases and J dropped 2 bases, with 9 bases sitting between them. Germline V gene sequence: CDR1 LNHDA, CDR2 SQIVND (reference sequence). This CDR3 spans 14 amino acids. CDR3 DNA: TGTGCCAGTAGTACGACCGTGGGCAATCAGCCCCAGCATTTT. Amino acid sequence: CASSTTVGNQPQHF.

The chain combines TRBV9 with TRBJ1-5, with a tentative D call TRBD1 (5 bases). Trimming cost V 5 bases and J 3 bases, with 15 bases left between them. Germline V gives CDR1 SGDLS, CDR2 YYNGEE. The CDR3 length is 15 residues. CDR3 amino acids: CASSPGTGDNQPQHF. The CDR3 region has the DNA TGTGCCAGCAGTCCCGGGACTGGCGACAATCAGCCCCAGCATTTT.

V usage is TRBV5-1 and J usage is TRBJ2-5; 8 bases align to TRBD1. CDR1 and CDR2 (germline): SGHRS, YFSETQ. After removal of 4 bases from V and 3 bases from J, the junction contained 8 bases not matched to a gene. CDR3 length: 15 residues. DNA of the CDR3: TGCGCCAGCAGCGAAGATACAGGGGGTGAAGAGACCCAGTACTTC. Translating gives CASSEDTGGEETQYF.

V usage is TRBV5-1 and J usage is TRBJ1-1, with TRBD1 matching over 10 bases. V lost 4 bases to trimming and J lost 4 bases; unmatched junction nucleotides: 4. CDR1 and CDR2 (germline): SGHRS, YFSETQ. The CDR3 is made up of 14 amino acids. As DNA, the CDR3 is TGCGCCAGCAGCGAAGGACAGGGGGGCACTGAAGCTTTCTTT. This translates into CASSEGQGGTEAFF.

This chain joins TRBV7-6 and TRBJ2-7, with 7 bases lining up with TRBD1. Germline V gives CDR1 SGHVS, CDR2 FNYEAQ. The CDR3 has 15 amino acids. Trimming removed 2 bases from V and 1 base from J; junction bases left unmatched: 5. CDR3 bases: TGTGCCAGCAGCTTATATACAGGGGCGTCCTACGAGCAGTACTTC. Protein sequence: CASSLYTGASYEQYF.

The rearrangement uses TRBV30 and TRBJ2-3, with 13 positions matching TRBD2. Germline CDR1 GTSNPN, CDR2 SVGIG (reference sequence). This CDR3 comprises 16 residues. Trimming at V came to 3 bases and at J to 3 bases, leaving 6 bases not matched to a gene. The CDR3 loop reads CAWSRLAGGATDTQYF. In DNA, the CDR3 is TGTGCCTGGAGCCGACTAGCGGGGGGTGCTACAGATACGCAGTATTTT.

Comments on this clone: The sample holds other DNA sequences that translate to the same CDR3. The CDR3 DNA sequence: TGTGCCAGCAGTTCAACAGGGGGCACTGAAGCTTTCTTT. Protein: CASSSTGGTEAFF. J is TRBJ1-1 and V is TRBV6-5; 8 nucleotides align to TRBD1. CDR3 size: 13 residues. Losses at the gene ends were 4 bases for V and 4 bases for J; bases not matched to a gene: 2. From germline, CDR1 is MNHEY and CDR2 SVGAGI.

This chain connects TRBV19 to TRBJ1-1, with 9 bases identical to TRBD1. The CDR3 is 16 amino acids. V dropped 6 bases and J dropped 2; count of bases not matched to a gene: 10. Germline V gene sequence: CDR1 LNHDA, CDR2 SQIVND (reference sequence). CDR3 residues: CASSPLDRGFNTEAFF. The CDR3 DNA follows: TGTGCCAGTAGCCCGCTGGACAGGGGATTTAACACTGAAGCTTTCTTT. Full variable domain (missing parts from reference TRBV19 and TRBJ1-1): DGGITQSPKYLFRKEGQNVTLSCEQNLNHDAMYWYRQDPGQGLRLIYYSQIVNDFQKGDIAEGYSVSREKKESFPLTVTSAQKNPTAFYLCASSPLDRGFNTEAFFGQGTRLTVV.

The sample holds one count of this clone. This chain uses TRBV7-2 with TRBJ1-2; D unresolved. The germline CDR1 and CDR2 sequences are SGHTA and FQGNSA. Deletions cut 5 bases from V and 0 bases from J, with 10 bases between. This CDR3 comprises 14 residues. Here the CDR3 DNA reads TGTGCCAGCAGCCCGGACGGAGCTAACTATGGCTACACCTTC. This encodes CASSPDGANYGYTF. The full variable domain, in which reference TRBV7-2 and TRBJ1-2 provide the parts outside the CDR3, is GAGVSQSPSNKVTEKGKDVELRCDPISGHTALYWYRQSLGQGLEFLIYFQGNSAPDKSGLPSDRFSAERTGGSVSTLTIQRTQQEDSAVYLCASSPDGANYGYTFGSGTRLTVV.

This chain connects TRBV6-1 to TRBJ2-7, with D tentatively TRBD2 (6 bases). CDR1 is MNHNS, CDR2 SASEGT, per germline. The V end was cut by 5 bases, the J end by 3 bases, with 14 bases between. This CDR3 spans 14 amino acids. The CDR3 sequence: CASSLRGEYYEQYF. CDR3 DNA sequence: TGTGCCAGCAGTTTGCGGGGAGAATACTACGAGCAGTACTTC.

The sample holds one count of this clone. V and J are TRBV6-6 and TRBJ2-2, with D possibly TRBD2 on 6 matching bases. V was trimmed by 7 bases and J by 3 bases, leaving 12 bases between them. This CDR3 comprises 14 residues. Germline CDR1 MNHNY, CDR2 SVGAGI (reference sequence). The CDR3 reads CASINQRDTGELFF. CDR3 bases: TGTGCCAGCATAAATCAGCGGGACACCGGGGAGCTGTTTTTT.